Listed here are 31 T cell receptor beta chains from one sample, sequenced in a study of glioma-infiltrating T cells after dendritic cell vaccination. Clones were read by immunoSEQ multiplex PCR, and TCRdb kept only the in-frame ones, dropping some. The repertoire holds 55,000 to 70,000 clones, with about 81% as singletons. The sample consisted of blood, taken before dendritic cell vaccination. These receptors were collected from a human donor with glioblastoma.

The chain employs TRBV5-1 and TRBJ2-7; the D gene is possibly TRBD2 (6 bases). Germline-derived CDR1 and CDR2 are SGHRS and YFSETQ. V dropped 4 bases and J dropped 2 bases, with 22 bases sitting between them. The CDR3 totals 17 residues. The CDR3 coding sequence is TGCGCCAGCAGCCTGAACTCCGGGGCGGGGCGACCCTACGAGCAGTACTTC. It yields the protein CASSLNSGAGRPYEQYF.

This clone has only a few counts. The chain combines TRBV19 with TRBJ1-5; a weak D match, TRBD1 (6 bases). CDR1 is LNHDA, CDR2 SQIVND, per germline (reference sequence). The CDR3 has 13 amino acids. Trimming stripped 5 bases from V and 6 bases from J, with 11 bases between. The CDR3 coding sequence is TGTGCCAGTAGTGGGGGCGCGGCTCAGCCCCAGCATTTT. This codes for CASSGGAAQPQHF.

The chain is built from TRBV15 and TRBJ1-2; D unclear. The germline V gene encodes CDR1 LNHNV and CDR2 YYDKDF (reference sequence). Trimming removed 2 bases from V and 2 bases from J, with 12 bases in between. The CDR3 extends over 15 amino acids. CDR3 sequence reads: CATSRSLSGNYGYTF. CDR3 nucleotide sequence: TGTGCCACCAGCAGATCTTTGTCAGGCAACTATGGCTACACCTTC. The full variable domain, its missing parts supplied by reference TRBV15 and TRBJ1-2, is DAMVIQNPRYQVTQFGKPVTLSCSQTLNHNVMYWYQQKSSQAPKLLFHYYDKDFNNEADTPDNFQSRRPNTSFCFLDIRSPGLGDTAMYLCATSRSLSGNYGYTFGSGTRLTVV.

In its sample, this clone was seen a few times. This rearrangement joins TRBV5-8 to TRBJ1-3; the D gene is possibly TRBD1 (5 bases). The V end lost 0 bases, the J end lost 0 bases, and 16 bases lay between the germline ends. Germline V CDR1 and CDR2: SGHTS, YDEGEE. The CDR3 totals 18 residues. The CDR3 bases are TGTGCCAGCAGCTTGGCTGGGACTCAAGGTTACTCTGGAAACACCATATATTTT. The encoded protein is CASSLAGTQGYSGNTIYF.

The chain links TRBV10-3 to TRBJ2-2; D possibly corresponds to TRBD2 (6 bases). The germline V and J ends were trimmed by 6 bases and 0 bases, with 11 bases remaining between them. CDR1 is ENHRY, CDR2 SYGVKD, per germline. There are 15 residues in the CDR3. The chain's CDR3 is CAISGGRANTGELFF. The CDR3 DNA is TGTGCCATCAGCGGGGGACGTGCGAACACCGGGGAGCTGTTTTTT.

This clone appeared a single time. The gene calls are TRBV19 and TRBJ2-3, with D tentatively TRBD1 (5 bases). Germline V lookup: CDR1 LNHDA, CDR2 SQIVND (reference sequence). This CDR3 has 14 amino acids. The V end was cut by 4 bases, the J end by 5 bases, with 13 bases between. CDR3 residues: CASSTGSALDTQYF. CDR3 bases: TGTGCCAGTAGTACAGGGTCGGCGTTAGATACGCAGTATTTT.

CDR3 DNA: TGTGCCAGCAGTTTAACCGGGGGGGCCGTCGAGCAGTACTTC. Translated, it gives CASSLTGGAVEQYF. The chain links TRBV27 to TRBJ2-7, with 8 nucleotides matching TRBD2. This CDR3 contains 14 residues. V gave up 2 bases and J gave up 6 bases; unmatched junction bases: 6. Germline assignment: CDR1 MNHEY and CDR2 SMNVEV (reference sequence).

The rearrangement joins TRBV4-1 to TRBJ1-1, with TRBD1 matching over 9 bases. V lost 0 bases to trimming and J lost 6 bases; unmatched junction nucleotides: 11. CDR3 length: 17 residues. Per the germline V gene, CDR1 is MGHRA and CDR2 is YSYEKL. CDR3 protein: CASSQDPGQGVKAEAFF. The CDR3 nucleotides read TGCGCCAGCAGCCAAGATCCGGGACAGGGCGTGAAGGCTGAAGCTTTCTTT.

J is TRBJ1-2 and V is TRBV6-5; TRBD1 is a possible D gene (6 bases). The CDR3 is 14 amino acids. Germline V gene data show CDR1 as MNHEY and CDR2 as SVGAGI. Trimming removed 7 bases at V and 4 bases at J, with 16 bases between. This CDR3 is CASTPTGRAYGYTF. CDR3 nucleotides: TGTGCCAGCACTCCCACAGGGAGGGCCTATGGCTACACCTTC.

The CDR3 DNA sequence: TGCGCCAGCAGTGAATCAGGGACTAGCACAGATACGCAGTATTTT. Translation: CASSESGTSTDTQYF. V and J are TRBV10-1 and TRBJ2-3; a weak D match, TRBD2 (6 bases). Between the trimmed V and J ends, which lost 3 bases and 0 bases, there was a span of 10 bases. This CDR3 has 15 residues. In germline, CDR1 is WNHNN, CDR2 SYGVQD (reference sequence).

This rearrangement joins TRBV7-2 to TRBJ2-5; 10 bases align to TRBD2. J was trimmed by 4 bases and V by 3 bases; bases with no gene match: 11. CDR1 is SGHTA and CDR2 is FQGNSA in the germline V gene. This CDR3 region has 17 residues. CDR3 protein: CASSFWPSGGAAETQYF. The CDR3 DNA reads TGTGCCAGCAGCTTCTGGCCTAGCGGGGGCGCCGCAGAGACCCAGTACTTC.

This rearrangement joins TRBV7-2 to TRBJ2-4; a weak D match, TRBD2 (5 bases). The CDR3 extends over 16 amino acids. Trimming pared 5 bases from V and 0 bases from J, leaving 14 bases between. In germline, CDR1 is SGHTA, CDR2 FQGNSA. CDR3 bases: TGTGCCAGCAGCCTAGTCCGAGGGCTAGCCAAAAACATTCAGTACTTC. The encoded protein is CASSLVRGLAKNIQYF.

The chain carries TRBV2 and TRBJ1-3; D is undetermined. V lost 9 bases and J lost 3, with 12 bases in between. The V gene's germline CDR1 is SNHLY and CDR2 FYNNEI. CDR3 length equals 13 residues. The CDR3 DNA sequence: TGTGCCAGGGAGGCGAATAATGGAAACACCATATATTTT. Its protein is CAREANNGNTIYF.

This clone was recorded a few times. The chain has TRBV4-1 and TRBJ1-4; 7 bases fit TRBD1. This CDR3 region has 16 residues. The germline V gene has CDR1 MGHRA and CDR2 YSYEKL. The V and J ends lost 6 bases and 4 bases, in that order; junction bases with no gene match: 11. The CDR3 sequence: CASSRRRTGDNEKLFF. CDR3 coding DNA: TGCGCCAGCAGTCGACGGAGGACAGGCGATAATGAAAAACTGTTTTTT.

This rearrangement joins TRBV5-1 to TRBJ2-7; 8 bases map to TRBD1. The CDR3 length is 14 residues. After removal of 6 bases from V and 1 base from J, the junction contained 6 bases not matched to a gene. Looked up from germline, CDR1 is SGHRS and CDR2 is YFSETQ. CDR3 coding DNA: TGCGCCAGCAAGGGACAGGCATCTTCCTACGAGCAGTACTTC. This sequence encodes CASKGQASSYEQYF.

This chain connects TRBV6-1 to TRBJ2-1, with 10 bases lining up with TRBD1. Germline-derived CDR1 and CDR2 are MNHNS and SASEGT. Germline trimming cut 0 bases from V and 12 bases from J; bases unmatched to any gene: 5. This CDR3 spans 14 amino acids. CDR3 sequence: CASSEAGQGRGQFF. The CDR3 coding sequence is TGTGCCAGCAGTGAAGCGGGACAGGGGCGGGGGCAGTTCTTC.

This rearrangement joins TRBV28 to TRBJ2-7; 9 nucleotides align to TRBD1. The V and J ends lost 11 bases and 5 bases, in that order; junction bases with no gene match: 7. The CDR3 contains 12 residues. Looked up from germline, CDR1 is MDHEN and CDR2 is SYDVKM. The CDR3 coding sequence is TGTGCCGTCCGGGGACAGGGCAACGAGCAGTACTTC. This gives the protein CAVRGQGNEQYF.

The chain uses TRBV9 and TRBJ1-1; D call uncertain. Germline loops: CDR1 SGDLS, CDR2 YYNGEE. The CDR3 is 15 residues long. The V end lost 0 bases, the J end lost 1 base, and 10 bases lay between the germline ends. The CDR3 reads CASSVAPAGNTEAFF. In DNA form, the CDR3 reads TGTGCCAGCAGCGTAGCTCCCGCAGGGAACACTGAAGCTTTCTTT.

This chain connects TRBV10-2 to TRBJ2-5, with 8 bases fitting TRBD2. Germline CDR1 WSHSY, CDR2 SAAADI. CDR3 length: 14 residues. V lost 5 bases and J lost 4; bases outside the gene matches: 6. CDR3 in amino acids: CASSRAGDAETQYF. The CDR3 DNA reads TGCGCCAGCAGTAGAGCGGGGGACGCAGAGACCCAGTACTTC.

This clone occurred a few times. The rearrangement joins TRBV6-1 to TRBJ1-4, with D possibly matching TRBD1 (5 bases). The CDR3 runs 15 residues. Trimming shortened V by 2 bases and J by 7 bases, and 14 bases separated the two germline ends. Looked up from germline, CDR1 is MNHNS and CDR2 is SASEGT. The chain's CDR3 is CASSELGLSSEKLFF. The CDR3 bases are TGTGCCAGCAGTGAATTGGGGCTAAGCAGTGAAAAACTGTTTTTT.

The chain has TRBV7-9 and TRBJ1-3; D call uncertain. V was pared by 10 bases and J by 2 bases, with 6 bases between. The germline V gene encodes CDR1 SEHNR and CDR2 FQNEAQ (reference sequence). The CDR3 contains 11 residues. The CDR3 reads CATPAGNTIYF. CDR3 nucleotide sequence: TGTGCCACCCCAGCTGGAAACACCATATATTTT.

This chain joins TRBV5-1 and TRBJ2-6; a possible D gene is TRBD2 (5 bases). CDR3 size: 17 residues. Germline lookup yields CDR1 SGHRS and CDR2 YFSETQ. Trimming left V 0 bases short and J 3 bases short, with 13 bases between. For the CDR3, the DNA is TGCGCCAGCAGCTTGGCTCCGGGGTTCGGTGGGGCCAACGTCCTGACTTTC. It encodes CASSLAPGFGGANVLTF.

J is TRBJ2-1 and V is TRBV30; TRBD2 aligns across 10 bases. Germline V gene sequence: CDR1 GTSNPN, CDR2 SVGIG (reference sequence). The CDR3 consists of 14 residues. V dropped 5 bases and J dropped 4; count of bases not matched to a gene: 5. Written as DNA, the CDR3 is TGTGCCTGGCAAACTAGCGGGGTTTACAATGAGCAGTTCTTC. Its translation is CAWQTSGVYNEQFF.

This rearrangement joins TRBV2 to TRBJ1-4; possible D gene TRBD1, 6 bases. V was clipped by 7 bases and J by 12 bases, with 15 bases between them. From germline, CDR1 is SNHLY and CDR2 FYNNEI. The length of the CDR3 is 12 residues. CDR3 protein: CASNDQGRELFF. The CDR3 nucleotides are TGTGCCAGCAACGATCAGGGGAGGGAACTGTTTTTT.

The V call is TRBV5-6, the J call TRBJ2-7; no clear D. Germline CDR1 SGHDT, CDR2 YYEEEE. The CDR3 sequence is 12 residues long. V lost 4 bases to trimming and J lost 0 bases, with 5 bases between them. CDR3 bases: TGTGCCAGCAGCGAGAGCTCCTACGAGCAGTACTTC. This translates into CASSESSYEQYF.

To note about this clone: At the DNA level, this CDR3 is encoded by other sequences in the same sample as well. The chain is built from TRBV2 and TRBJ2-5, with 15 positions matching TRBD2. The trim removed 6 bases at V and 2 bases at J, leaving 1 base unmatched. CDR1 is SNHLY and CDR2 is FYNNEI in the germline V gene. This CDR3 region has 15 residues. For the CDR3, the DNA is TGTGCCAGCAGCGGACTAGCGGGGGGGCAAGAGACCCAGTACTTC. Protein product: CASSGLAGGQETQYF.

The V and J genes are TRBV7-9 and TRBJ1-2; 7 positions match TRBD1. The CDR3 spans 13 residues. The trim removed 5 bases at V and 5 bases at J, leaving 5 bases unmatched. From germline, CDR1 is SEHNR and CDR2 FQNEAQ (reference sequence). CDR3 in amino acids: CASSRGQIYGYTF. The CDR3 nucleotides are TGTGCCAGCAGCCGGGGACAGATTTATGGCTACACCTTC.

Comments on this clone: One end of the junction does not line up with germline, which may come from a read error. The chain links TRBV2 to TRBJ2-5; possible D gene TRBD2, 5 bases. The V gene's germline CDR1 is SNHLY and CDR2 FYNNEI. This CDR3 comprises 13 residues. The CDR3 loop reads CASNERRQETQYF. The CDR3 DNA is TGTGCCAGCAATGAACGGAGGCAAGAGACCCAGTACTTC. The complete variable domain, with remaining parts taken from reference TRBV2 and TRBJ2-5, reads EPEVTQTPSHQVTQMGQEVILRCVPISNHLYFYWYRQILGQKVEFLVSFYNNEISEKSEIFDDQFSVERPDGSNFTLKIRSTKLEDSAMYFCASNERRQETQYFGPGTRLLVL.

This clone occurred a few times. The rearrangement uses TRBV28 and TRBJ2-7; unclear D gene. Trimming stripped 10 bases from V and 3 bases from J, with 13 bases between. The CDR3 spans 12 residues. Germline CDR1 is MDHEN and CDR2 is SYDVKM. The CDR3 loop reads CATWASGYEQYF. The CDR3 coding sequence is TGTGCCACCTGGGCTTCAGGCTACGAGCAGTACTTC.

CDR3 in amino acids: CASNPLQGGREKLFF. CDR3 coding DNA: TGTGCCAGCAACCCACTCCAGGGCGGGAGGGAAAAACTGTTTTTT. The chain has TRBV6-6 and TRBJ1-4, with a weak D call TRBD1 (5 bases). Trimming left V 7 bases short and J 8 bases short, with 20 bases between. Per the germline V gene, CDR1 is MNHNY and CDR2 is SVGAGI (reference sequence). The CDR3 contains 15 residues.

This chain links TRBV5-4 with TRBJ2-1; 7 nucleotides match TRBD1. This CDR3 is built from 14 residues. CDR1 and CDR2 from the germline V gene are SGHNT and YYREEE (reference sequence). With V trimmed by 4 bases and J by 6 bases, 7 bases remained unmatched. The CDR3 nucleotides read TGTGCCAGCAGCCCCATAGGGGGCTCCAATGAGCAGTTCTTC. Residues: CASSPIGGSNEQFF.